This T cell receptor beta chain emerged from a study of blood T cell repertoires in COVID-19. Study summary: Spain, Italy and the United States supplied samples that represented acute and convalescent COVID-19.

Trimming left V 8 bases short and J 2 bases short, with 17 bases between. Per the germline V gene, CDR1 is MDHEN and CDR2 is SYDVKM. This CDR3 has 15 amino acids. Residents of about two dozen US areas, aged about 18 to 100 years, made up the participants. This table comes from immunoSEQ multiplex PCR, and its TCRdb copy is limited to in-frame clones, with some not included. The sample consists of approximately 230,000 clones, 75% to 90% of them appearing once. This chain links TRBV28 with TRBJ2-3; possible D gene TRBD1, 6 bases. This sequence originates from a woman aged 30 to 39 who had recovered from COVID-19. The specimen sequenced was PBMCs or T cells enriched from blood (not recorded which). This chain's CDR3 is CASSPPQGPTDTQYF. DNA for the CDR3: TGTGCCAGCTCGCCTCCCCAGGGGCCCACAGATACGCAGTATTTT.